This T cell receptor beta chain was profiled in a study of blood T cells in healthy people across ages. Overall study findings and caveats: The donors' CMV status was not determined, possibly confounding changes in expanded clonotypes. Unsorted PBMCs prevented conclusive naive versus antigen-experienced comparison. It was held that the diversity estimates obtained from one million T cells were underestimates. A roughly linear age-dependent decrease characterized TCR beta diversity per million T cells.

About this clonotype: Its antigen is not known. An end of the junction does not agree with germline; a read error may underlie this.

It was with a sample-barcoded 5' primer and a J-beta primer mix that a second PCR of roughly 6 to 12 cycles was run. TCRdb ran MiXCR on the 5' RACE reads and lists one entry per CDR3 protein. The data show some 1.6 million distinct CDR3 sequences, 30% to 40% seen once. Specimen: blood. The TCR comes from a woman aged 25-40 years in good health.

CDR3 sequence reads: CASSRTSDSYNERFF. The DNA of the CDR3 is TGCGCCAGCAGCCGGACTAGCGACTCCTACAATGAGCGGTTCTTC. The rearrangement uses TRBV5-1 and TRBJ2-1; TRBD2 aligns across 9 bases. The CDR3 has 15 amino acids. The germline V gene has CDR1 SGHRS and CDR2 YFSETQ.